This T cell receptor beta chain was sequenced during a study of blood T cell repertoires in COVID-19. Self-reported history from a screening survey and questionnaire set each donor's cohort. Germline V lookup: CDR1 SGHNT, CDR2 YYREEE (reference sequence). Trimming removed 7 bases at V and 2 bases at J, with 10 bases between. This CDR3 contains 12 residues. Original handling: Amplification of reference gene primers was used by the study to estimate nucleated cell counts. Profiling relied on immunoSEQ multiplex PCR, and the TCRdb table lists in-frame clones only, not all of them. From that table come the V and J calls and clone size; the DNA was used to work out D and trimming. This sample carries roughly 150,000 clones, around 85% of them seen once, and the ten largest clones take 6.2%.

The clonotype was recovered from a woman in her thirties or forties who had recovered from COVID-19. V gene TRBV5-4 combines with J gene TRBJ2-7; perhaps TRBD2 as D (5 bases). The sequencing input was PBMCs or T cells enriched from blood (not recorded which). Here the CDR3 DNA reads TGTGCCAGCGGGAGTGGAACCTACGAGCAGTACTTC. Its protein is CASGSGTYEQYF.